The 15 T cell receptor beta chains below all came from one sample that was sequenced in a study of T cell responses to AZD1222 COVID-19 vaccine (dated by TCRdb to about 2021). Libraries were built with the immunoSEQ multiplex PCR assay. TCRdb obtained this table from immuneACCESS and retained in-frame rearrangements with V and J assigned. These tables miss some clones; where compared with another copy, unresolved V genes account for less than half of the shortfall, and the remainder is unexplained. This sample is represented by around 130,000 clones; 85% to 90% of them were singletons. The ten largest clones take up approximately 3.4% of the sample. Taken with the paper, the label for time point translates to: baseline before first vaccination. The specimen was peripheral blood, collected on day 0 of AZD1222 vaccination. These receptors all stem from an adult in good health.

This clone was seen a single time. V and J are TRBV7-2 and TRBJ1-3; D is uncertain. This CDR3 is 12 amino acids long. Per germline, CDR1 SGHTA and CDR2 FQGNSA. V gave up 1 base and J gave up 11 bases, with 9 bases separating them. The CDR3 sequence is CASSLDLAPIYF. As DNA, the CDR3 is TGTGCCAGCAGCTTAGATCTGGCTCCCATATATTTT.

The chain joins TRBV28 to TRBJ2-1; 8 nucleotides line up with TRBD2. Germline CDR1 MDHEN, CDR2 SYDVKM. The length of the CDR3 is 15 residues. The ends lost 2 bases at V and 4 bases at J; junction bases unmatched: 4. The CDR3 DNA follows: TGTGCCAGCAGTTTAGGGACTAGATCATACAATGAGCAGTTCTTC. It specifies CASSLGTRSYNEQFF.

The chain uses TRBV7-9 and TRBJ2-7; D might be TRBD1 (6 bases). V lost 1 base and J 7 bases, leaving 11 bases between the germline ends. This CDR3 spans 13 amino acids. Germline V CDR1 and CDR2: SEHNR, FQNEAQ (reference sequence). Here the CDR3 reads CASSLGGQFEQYF. The DNA of the CDR3 is TGTGCCAGCAGCTTAGGAGGACAGTTTGAGCAGTACTTC. Complete variable domain (other parts from reference TRBV7-9 and TRBJ2-7): DTGVSQNPRHKITKRGQNVTFRCDPISEHNRLYWYRQTLGQGPEFLTYFQNEAQLEKSRLLSDRFSAERPKGSFSTLEIQRTEQGDSAMYLCASSLGGQFEQYFGPGTRLTVT.

The chain has TRBV7-2 and TRBJ1-3; D is unclear. The CDR3 covers 14 residues. CDR1 and CDR2 (germline): SGHTA, FQGNSA. Trimming shortened V by 1 base and J by 4 bases, and 8 bases separated the two germline ends. The CDR3 loop reads CASSLGLEGNTIYF. The CDR3 nucleotides read TGTGCCAGCAGCTTAGGTCTCGAAGGAAACACCATATATTTT.

The chain is built from TRBV5-1 and TRBJ1-4; weak D call: TRBD1 (6 bases). The CDR3 contains 16 residues. Trimming took off 4 bases at V and 0 bases at J, with 13 bases between the two ends. Germline V gives CDR1 SGHRS, CDR2 YFSETQ. This CDR3 is CASSRGAVATNEKLFF. The CDR3 nucleotides are TGCGCCAGCAGCCGGGGGGCGGTAGCAACTAATGAAAAACTGTTTTTT.

V gene TRBV19 combines with J gene TRBJ1-2, with 9 bases that match TRBD1. The junction had 2 bases not matched to a gene; V was cut back by 4 bases and J by 2 bases. Germline lookup yields CDR1 LNHDA and CDR2 SQIVND (reference sequence). The CDR3 covers 14 residues. The CDR3 DNA sequence: TGTGCCAGTAGTAGGGACAGGGACAACTATGGCTACACCTTC. Its protein is CASSRDRDNYGYTF.

V is TRBV11-3 and J is TRBJ2-1; 7 bases map to TRBD1. The CDR3 runs 15 residues. V was pared by 2 bases and J by 7 bases, with 8 bases of the junction left unmatched. The germline CDR1 and CDR2 sequences are SGHNT and YENEEA. The CDR3 bases are TGTGCCAGCAGCTTAAGGGGAGACAGGGATAATGAGCAGTTCTTC. This sequence encodes CASSLRGDRDNEQFF.

The rearrangement joins TRBV11-2 to TRBJ1-3, with D unresolved. The CDR3 contains 14 residues. CDR1 SGHAT and CDR2 FQNNGV come from the germline V gene. Trimming cost V 8 bases and J 0 bases, with 11 bases left between them. CDR3 bases: TGTGCCAGCCAGAGGGAGAACTCTGGAAACACCATATATTTT. Translated: CASQRENSGNTIYF.

There are a few counts of this clone. The J gene is TRBJ1-5, the V gene TRBV6-5; TRBD1 might be the D (5 bases). CDR3 length: 14 residues. The V end lost 2 bases, the J end lost 7 bases, and 12 bases lay between the germline ends. CDR1 is MNHEY, CDR2 SVGAGI, per germline. CDR3 sequence (DNA): TGTGCCAGCAGTTACGGGGTAGGGACGCAGCCCCAGCATTTT. It specifies CASSYGVGTQPQHF.

The gene calls are TRBV5-4 and TRBJ2-1; D is ambiguous. The CDR3 sequence is 13 residues long. Per the germline V gene, CDR1 is SGHNT and CDR2 is YYREEE (reference sequence). Trimming removed 6 bases at V and 6 bases at J, with 13 bases between. The CDR3 sequence: CASNFENRNEQFF. The CDR3 nucleotides read TGTGCCAGCAACTTCGAGAACCGCAATGAGCAGTTCTTC.

This clone appeared once. The CDR3 DNA is TGCGCCAGCAGTTTCGGGACCACAGATACGCAGTATTTT. Protein product: CASSFGTTDTQYF. This sequence joins TRBV5-1 and TRBJ2-3; D may be TRBD1 or TRBD2 (5 bases each). Germline V gene data show CDR1 as SGHRS and CDR2 as YFSETQ. The CDR3 runs 13 residues. Trimming stripped 5 bases from V and 2 bases from J, with 9 bases between.

The chain links TRBV27 to TRBJ2-7; maybe TRBD1 (6 bases). Looked up from germline, CDR1 is MNHEY and CDR2 is SMNVEV (reference sequence). Between the trimmed V and J ends, which lost 9 bases and 2 bases, there was a span of 17 bases. This CDR3 has 14 amino acids. In DNA, the CDR3 is TGTGCCAGGACGACAGGTGACCGTACCTACGAGCAGTACTTC. This sequence encodes CARTTGDRTYEQYF.

The chain employs TRBV7-9 and TRBJ2-5, with 8 bases aligning to TRBD2. V trimming: 2 bases; J trimming: 4 bases; junction bases outside the gene matches: 12. The CDR3 totals 17 residues. Germline CDR1 reads SEHNR; CDR2 reads FQNEAQ (reference sequence). The CDR3 DNA is TGTGCCAGCAGCTTATGGGGTAGCGGGATTGTCTCAGAGACCCAGTACTTC. Translated: CASSLWGSGIVSETQYF.

This rearrangement joins TRBV25-1 to TRBJ1-2, with a possible D match to TRBD1 (5 bases). CDR1 and CDR2 (germline): MGHDK, SYGVNS. Trimming removed 1 base at V and 6 bases at J, with 12 bases between. The CDR3 spans 14 residues. CDR3 sequence (DNA): TGTGCCAGCAGTGAATGGAAGGGGTTTGATGGCTACACCTTC. The encoded protein is CASSEWKGFDGYTF.

This sequence joins TRBV28 and TRBJ1-1; D call uncertain. Trimming stripped 5 bases from V and 0 bases from J, with 4 bases between. Germline V gene data show CDR1 as MDHEN and CDR2 as SYDVKM. The CDR3 contains 12 residues. CDR3 nucleotide sequence: TGTGCCAGCAGTCAGATGAACACTGAAGCTTTCTTT. It encodes CASSQMNTEAFF.